The 26 T cell receptor beta chains below come from one sample, sequenced in a study of T cell changes during pregnancy in multiple sclerosis. Only in-frame clones appear in the TCRdb table, and some are missing; sequencing was by immunoSEQ multiplex PCR. The repertoire has tens of thousands of clones, around 90% of them found once; the top ten carry roughly 0.61%. This specimen was CD4+ T cells from peripheral blood mononuclear cells, taken after pregnancy. Receptors were obtained from a female donor in good health, enrolled as a control in a pregnancy study.

The genes are TRBV5-8 and TRBJ2-2, with 7 bases matching TRBD1. The ends lost 4 bases at V and 7 bases at J; junction bases unmatched: 10. Germline assignment: CDR1 SGHTS and CDR2 YDEGEE. The CDR3 loop spans 15 amino acids. The CDR3 region has the DNA TGTGCCAGCAGCAGTGACAGGGTGAGAGGCGGGGAGCTGTTTTTT. Encoded protein: CASSSDRVRGGELFF.

The chain couples TRBV9 to TRBJ1-2; perhaps TRBD1 as D (6 bases). V was trimmed by 7 bases and J by 4 bases, leaving 11 bases between them. CDR1 and CDR2 (germline): SGDLS, YYNGEE. This CDR3 comprises 12 residues. The CDR3: CASGGDTYGYTF. The CDR3 coding sequence is TGTGCCAGCGGGGGGGACACCTATGGCTACACCTTC.

The chain employs TRBV10-2 and TRBJ2-3; TRBD2 agrees at 10 bases. The CDR3 is 15 amino acids. Germline CDR1 is WSHSY and CDR2 is SAAADI. The DNA for the CDR3 is TGCGCTAAAGCGGGGGGGCCTCGTTTCACAGATACGCAGTATTTT. It specifies CAKAGGPRFTDTQYF.

The chain joins TRBV5-4 to TRBJ1-2; TRBD1 aligns across 12 bases. CDR1 is SGHNT, CDR2 YYREEE, per germline (reference sequence). The CDR3 contains 15 residues. The J segment lost 7 bases and the V segment lost 2 bases, leaving 6 bases of the junction unmatched. The CDR3 reads CASSFPGQGASGYTF. As DNA, the CDR3 is TGTGCCAGCAGCTTCCCGGGACAGGGGGCTAGTGGCTACACCTTC.

The V gene is TRBV19, the J gene TRBJ1-5; 7 positions match TRBD1. CDR3 length equals 15 residues. J was trimmed by 3 bases and V by 7 bases; bases with no gene match: 9. Germline V gene sequence: CDR1 LNHDA, CDR2 SQIVND (reference sequence). The DNA of the CDR3 is TGTGCCAGTACCCTCGACAGGGCGGTCAATCAGCCCCAGCATTTT. This gives the protein CASTLDRAVNQPQHF.

The chain has TRBV7-9 and TRBJ2-5; D is possibly TRBD1 (6 bases). Per germline, CDR1 SEHNR and CDR2 FQNEAQ (reference sequence). The CDR3 contains 14 residues. V lost 0 bases to trimming and J lost 4 bases, with 9 bases between them. The CDR3 DNA reads as TGTGCCAGCAGCTTAGCACAGGGTAGAGAGACCCAGTACTTC. It codes for CASSLAQGRETQYF.

The DNA for the CDR3 is TGTGCCACCCGAGGGGGGGCTCGAGAGACCCAGTACTTC. Its translation: CATRGGARETQYF. The V call is TRBV2, the J call TRBJ2-5, with D perhaps TRBD2 (7 bases). With 10 bases removed from V and 4 bases from J, the gap between germline ends came to 16 bases. Germline V lookup: CDR1 SNHLY, CDR2 FYNNEI. The CDR3 consists of 13 residues.

In this sample, this clone turned up once. The chain links TRBV5-1 to TRBJ2-1, with 11 bases matching TRBD2. V dropped 4 bases and J dropped 6; count of bases not matched to a gene: 6. This CDR3 spans 15 amino acids. Germline values: CDR1 SGHRS, CDR2 YFSETQ. CDR3 protein: CASSRASGGLNEQFF. The CDR3 DNA follows: TGCGCCAGCAGCAGGGCTAGCGGGGGGCTCAATGAGCAGTTCTTC.

The V call is TRBV27, the J call TRBJ2-7, with 8 nucleotides matching TRBD1. This CDR3 has 13 amino acids. With V trimmed by 5 bases and J by 4 bases, 4 bases remained unmatched. Germline CDR1 is MNHEY and CDR2 is SMNVEV (reference sequence). This CDR3 is CASSNWTGYEQYF. DNA for the CDR3: TGTGCCAGCAGTAATTGGACAGGGTACGAGCAGTACTTC.

V is TRBV2 and J is TRBJ2-7, with 9 bases aligning to TRBD1. CDR1 is SNHLY and CDR2 is FYNNEI in the germline V gene. The length of the CDR3 is 13 residues. The V and J ends lost 9 bases and 3 bases, in that order; junction bases with no gene match: 6. CDR3 residues: CASAGTGFYEQYF. The CDR3 nucleotides read TGTGCCAGTGCCGGGACAGGGTTCTACGAGCAGTACTTC.

This clone was found once. The V and J genes are TRBV19 and TRBJ1-5; TRBD1 matches 9 bases. This CDR3 region has 17 residues. Germline assignment: CDR1 LNHDA and CDR2 SQIVND (reference sequence). The V gene end was trimmed by 3 bases and the J gene end by 5 bases; junction bases not matched to a gene: 11. CDR3 in amino acids: CASSIPRGTGLHQPQHF. The CDR3 DNA sequence: TGTGCCAGTAGTATCCCAAGGGGGACAGGGCTCCATCAGCCCCAGCATTTT.

This chain joins TRBV11-2 and TRBJ2-7; D unclear. This CDR3 region has 13 residues. The germline V gene encodes CDR1 SGHAT and CDR2 FQNNGV. With 4 bases removed from V and 3 bases from J, the gap between germline ends came to 10 bases. The CDR3 loop reads CASSSDPVYEQYF. The DNA of the CDR3 is TGTGCCAGCAGCTCAGATCCAGTCTACGAGCAGTACTTC.

The chain carries TRBV19 and TRBJ1-2, with 9 bases identical to TRBD1. Trimming removed 5 bases from V and 0 bases from J; junction bases left unmatched: 13. Germline lookup yields CDR1 LNHDA and CDR2 SQIVND (reference sequence). The CDR3 is 18 amino acids. The CDR3 is CASSDPGQGSGANYGYTF. The CDR3 DNA reads as TGTGCCAGTAGTGACCCGGGACAGGGAAGTGGGGCTAACTATGGCTACACCTTC.

The chain carries TRBV11-3 and TRBJ2-7, with TRBD2 identical over 11 bases. J gave up 5 bases and V 1 base, and 4 bases lay outside the gene matches. The V gene's germline CDR1 is SGHNT and CDR2 YENEEA. The length of the CDR3 is 15 residues. As DNA, the CDR3 is TGTGCCAGCAGCTTAGTTAGCGGGGGGGTCCACGAGCAGTACTTC. It yields the protein CASSLVSGGVHEQYF.

The J gene is TRBJ2-2, the V gene TRBV2; TRBD2 is a possible D gene (5 bases). This CDR3 region has 15 residues. CDR1 is SNHLY and CDR2 is FYNNEI in the germline V gene. V was trimmed by 1 base and J by 0 bases, leaving 6 bases between them. The CDR3 region is CASSEGRANTGELFF. The CDR3 DNA reads TGTGCCAGCAGTGAAGGGCGGGCGAACACCGGGGAGCTGTTTTTT.

This sequence joins TRBV28 and TRBJ2-5; TRBD2 matches 9 bases. Losses at the gene ends were 5 bases for V and 2 bases for J; bases not matched to a gene: 6. Germline loops: CDR1 MDHEN, CDR2 SYDVKM. This CDR3 spans 15 amino acids. Here the CDR3 reads CASSQAGGGQETQYF. The CDR3, as DNA: TGTGCCAGCAGTCAAGCGGGAGGCGGTCAAGAGACCCAGTACTTC.

The rearrangement links TRBV7-9 to TRBJ1-1, with a possible D match to TRBD1 (6 bases). From germline, CDR1 is SEHNR and CDR2 FQNEAQ (reference sequence). The CDR3 is made up of 15 amino acids. Deletions cut 5 bases from V and 3 bases from J, with 16 bases between. CDR3 amino acids: CASSPGGGVYTEAFF. CDR3 nucleotide sequence: TGTGCCAGCAGCCCCGGAGGGGGGGTCTACACTGAAGCTTTCTTT.

V usage is TRBV5-4 and J usage is TRBJ1-1, with D possibly TRBD1 on 5 matching bases. This CDR3 spans 15 amino acids. Germline values: CDR1 SGHNT, CDR2 YYREEE (reference sequence). V shed 2 bases and J shed 1 base, with 12 bases lying between them. The CDR3 loop reads CASSFGGSWNTEAFF. DNA of the CDR3: TGTGCCAGCAGCTTCGGGGGTTCATGGAACACTGAAGCTTTCTTT.

V and J are TRBV6-6 and TRBJ2-4; 7 positions match TRBD1. Germline CDR1 MNHNY, CDR2 SVGAGI (reference sequence). The CDR3 covers 15 residues. The V gene end was trimmed by 5 bases and the J gene end by 6 bases; junction bases not matched to a gene: 10. The DNA of the CDR3 is TGTGCCAGCAGTCCAACAGGGGACAGTTCAAACATTCAGTACTTC. Amino acid sequence: CASSPTGDSSNIQYF.

The chain combines TRBV7-6 with TRBJ1-2; D is perhaps TRBD1 (6 bases). Germline-derived CDR1 and CDR2 are SGHVS and FNYEAQ. The CDR3 contains 16 residues. The germline V and J ends were trimmed by 5 bases and 0 bases, with 16 bases remaining between them. CDR3 protein: CASSPRTVLANYGYTF. The CDR3, as DNA: TGTGCCAGCAGCCCCCGGACAGTCCTAGCTAACTATGGCTACACCTTC.

Turning to this clone: Other DNA variants within this sample encode the same CDR3. The chain links TRBV6-6 to TRBJ2-7; the match to TRBD1 covers 7 bases. Germline loops: CDR1 MNHNY, CDR2 SVGAGI (reference sequence). With V trimmed by 5 bases and J by 3 bases, 4 bases remained unmatched. The CDR3 consists of 13 residues. The CDR3 DNA follows: TGTGCCAGCAGTCTCAGACAGGGCTACGAGCAGTACTTC. Its translation is CASSLRQGYEQYF.

This chain links TRBV6-4 with TRBJ2-1; 10 bases align to TRBD2. The germline V gene encodes CDR1 MRHNA and CDR2 SNTAGT. V lost 8 bases to trimming and J lost 7 bases; unmatched junction nucleotides: 11. This CDR3 is 15 amino acids long. CDR3 nucleotide sequence: TGTGCCAGCGGTTATACTAGCGGGATTAGAAATGAGCAGTTCTTC. As protein: CASGYTSGIRNEQFF.

J is TRBJ1-1 and V is TRBV19; tentatively, D is TRBD1 (6 bases). The CDR3 has 13 amino acids. The germline V gene has CDR1 LNHDA and CDR2 SQIVND (reference sequence). V shed 3 bases and J shed 10 bases, with 15 bases lying between them. The CDR3 here is CASSMADREAAFF. The CDR3 nucleotides are TGTGCCAGTAGTATGGCGGACAGAGAAGCAGCTTTCTTT.

The genes are TRBV6-1 and TRBJ1-1; TRBD1 matches at 8 bases. CDR1 and CDR2 from the germline V gene are MNHNS and SASEGT. V dropped 2 bases and J dropped 0; count of bases not matched to a gene: 8. This CDR3 is built from 17 residues. CDR3 DNA sequence: TGTGCCAGCAGTGAACCACAGGGGGTTAGAGTGAACACTGAAGCTTTCTTT. This encodes CASSEPQGVRVNTEAFF.

The gene calls are TRBV5-1 and TRBJ2-3; 9 nucleotides align to TRBD2. Germline assignment: CDR1 SGHRS and CDR2 YFSETQ. The CDR3 sequence is 16 residues long. V lost 6 bases and J lost 5; bases outside the gene matches: 13. CDR3 in amino acids: CASTLEARGGGDTQYF. The CDR3 DNA reads TGCGCCAGCACCCTGGAGGCTCGCGGGGGGGGAGATACGCAGTATTTT.

J is TRBJ2-3 and V is TRBV15; TRBD2 matches 13 bases. This CDR3 contains 20 residues. Trimming cost V 1 base and J 6 bases; bases outside gene matches: 16. The germline gives CDR1 LNHNV, CDR2 YYDKDF (reference sequence). This CDR3 is CATSRVDRGLLAGGWDTQYF. Written as DNA, the CDR3 is TGTGCCACCAGCAGAGTCGACAGGGGGTTACTAGCGGGAGGGTGGGATACGCAGTATTTT.